A single TCR beta chain is shown here with its context. This CDR3 is 17 amino acids long. V was cut by 4 bases and J by 5 bases, with 20 bases left in between. In germline, CDR1 is SNHLY, CDR2 FYNNEI. The data were obtained in a study of blood T cell repertoires in COVID-19. Looking at the study overall: Collection of acute and convalescent COVID-19 samples took place in the United States, Italy and Spain. Nucleic acid was either cDNA or gDNA, and it came from T cells, B-cell-depleted T cells, or PBMCs.

Under the authors' procedure: Amplifying reference gene primers gave estimates of nucleated cell counts. Sequencing was performed with immunoSEQ multiplex PCR; in TCRdb, only in-frame clones are kept and a portion is missing. Clone size and V and J calls were adopted from that table, with D and trimming inferred from the DNA. The sample lists 50,000 or so clones; 80% to 90% were seen once. The chain uses TRBV2 and TRBJ1-4; possible D gene TRBD1, 5 bases. The sample consisted of peripheral blood. This clonotype originated in a man in his forties with acute or convalescent COVID-19. The CDR3 loop is CASSVQPPGLRNEKLFF. In DNA form, the CDR3 reads TGTGCCAGCAGTGTCCAGCCTCCGGGACTGCGAAATGAAAAACTGTTTTTT.